These T cell receptor beta chains were read from a single sample in a study of blood T cell repertoires in COVID-19. Some clones are missing from TCRdb's copy, which holds only in-frame ones; the method was immunoSEQ multiplex PCR. The sample records around 150,000 clones, around 82% being singletons. The sample taken for sequencing was peripheral blood. These receptors were collected from a woman aged 40 to 49 with COVID-19, enrolled during active disease. CDR3s leave out the opening cysteine and the closing phenylalanine or tryptophan. Fields, in order: V gene, J gene, CDR3 protein.

>TRBV6-1|TRBJ1-3
ASSEDRGRVAGNTIY
>TRBV15|TRBJ1-4
ATSRSPRQGEKLF
>TRBV12-3/TRBV12-4|TRBJ1-2
ASSQRGDSV
>TRBV9|TRBJ2-3
ASSVESGEDTQY
>TRBV3-1/TRBV3-2|TRBJ1-6
ASSRGGNSPLH
>TRBV5-5|TRBJ1-3
ASSLTGTGNTIY
>TRBV14|TRBJ1-1
ASSQGWDTEAF
>TRBV15|TRBJ2-2
ATYDRLGVTGELF
>TRBV2|TRBJ2-6
ASLYEDRGLSGANVLT
>TRBV6-5|TRBJ1-6
ASSFTGTGYSPLH
>TRBV14|TRBJ1-1
ASSQYQGAFNTEAF
>TRBV28|TRBJ2-5
ASSSSGTGKETQY
>TRBV6-5|TRBJ2-1
ASSRRTVMDEQF
>TRBV11-2|TRBJ2-2
ASSLDPYRSGELF
>TRBV6-5|TRBJ1-1
ASRRQGDMNTEAF
>TRBV27|TRBJ2-2
ASSNPSGGASRGTGELF
>TRBV7-6|TRBJ2-6
ASSLFASSGANVLT
>TRBV5-8|TRBJ1-5
ASSLRRAPNQPQH
>TRBV6-1|TRBJ2-3
ASSDGSGDTQY
>TRBV5-6|TRBJ2-4
ASSLMVGSGAGGIQY
>TRBV9|TRBJ2-1
ASSSHPSSYNEQF
>TRBV3-1/TRBV3-2|TRBJ1-5
ASSQEWAQSLNQPQH
>TRBV19|TRBJ1-1
ASSTRAEEAF
>TRBV14|TRBJ2-7
ASSPGLAGVSEQY
>TRBV7-9|TRBJ1-3
ASSFAGSSGNTIY
>TRBV5-5|TRBJ2-4
ASRQGVDIQY
>TRBV5-4|TRBJ2-5
ASSLGADQETQY
>TRBV21-1|TRBJ2-6
ASSKGDRYSGANVLT
>TRBV4-1|TRBJ1-5
ASSQEVTGANQPQH
>TRBV2|TRBJ2-1
ASGSVSREQF
>TRBV4-2|TRBJ1-5
ASSQDTLDRERYQPQH
>TRBV5-6|TRBJ1-1
ASSRLDRGFLLEDTEAF
>TRBV25-1|TRBJ2-2
ASRDRGGSGELF
>TRBV19|TRBJ2-2
ASNTRGGELF
>TRBV28|TRBJ2-7
ASSSPGGTFEQY